This is a list of T cell receptor beta chains from one sample in a study of T cells after yellow fever vaccination. Via MiXCR, TCRdb re-called the 5' RACE reads, giving one row per CDR3 protein. The table includes about 500,000 distinct CDR3 sequences, around a sixth detected once. The sample consisted of PBMCs, taken about 5 days after the first yellow fever vaccination. These receptors came from a man younger than 35 who received the YFV17D yellow fever vaccine. Both conserved end residues are part of each CDR3. Each record gives: J gene, clone size, V gene, D gene, CDR3 DNA, CDR3 protein. A D gene is named only where the DNA matches it firmly. Some rows have no size entry. The others give once, few or many, or a class for an expanded clone.

j_call: TRBJ2-5; clone_size: -; v_call: TRBV7-2; d_call: -; cdr3_nt: TGTGCCAGCAGCCCCGGGGCAGTTCGAGAGACCCAGTACTTC; cdr3_aa: CASSPGAVRETQYF
j_call: TRBJ1-1; clone_size: -; v_call: TRBV27; d_call: TRBD1; cdr3_nt: TGTGCCAGCAGTAAAAGACAGGGGGGAGCAAACACTGAAGCTTTCTTT; cdr3_aa: CASSKRQGGANTEAFF
j_call: TRBJ1-2; clone_size: -; v_call: TRBV5-1; d_call: TRBD1; cdr3_nt: TGCGCCAGCAGCTGGGACAGTCCCCAACTGGGTGGCTACACCTTC; cdr3_aa: CASSWDSPQLGGYTF
j_call: TRBJ2-5; clone_size: few; v_call: TRBV30; d_call: -; cdr3_nt: TGTGCCTGGAGTGTGGGAGGAATTAGAGAGACCCAGTACTTC; cdr3_aa: CAWSVGGIRETQYF
j_call: TRBJ1-2; clone_size: -; v_call: TRBV28; d_call: -; cdr3_nt: TGTGCCAGCAGGATCGCTGGGACATCAGCTAACTATGGCTACACCTTC; cdr3_aa: CASRIAGTSANYGYTF
j_call: TRBJ1-1; clone_size: -; v_call: TRBV14; d_call: -; cdr3_nt: TGTGCCAGCAGCCAAGATCGGGCCGGGCCCGCTTTCTTT; cdr3_aa: CASSQDRAGPAFF
j_call: TRBJ2-3; clone_size: few; v_call: TRBV24-1; d_call: TRBD2; cdr3_nt: TGTGCCACCAGTGCACTGCCGGGAACTAGCGGGGGGACTAGCACAGATACGCAGTATTTT; cdr3_aa: CATSALPGTSGGTSTDTQYF
j_call: TRBJ1-2; clone_size: -; v_call: TRBV4-1; d_call: TRBD1; cdr3_nt: TGCGCCAGCAGCCGAGGACAGGGACCAAACTATGGCTACACCTTC; cdr3_aa: CASSRGQGPNYGYTF
j_call: TRBJ2-1; clone_size: -; v_call: TRBV12-3/TRBV12-4; d_call: -; cdr3_nt: TGTGCCAGCAGCATGAATACGGGAGTGCAGTTCTTC; cdr3_aa: CASSMNTGVQFF
j_call: TRBJ2-7; clone_size: many; v_call: TRBV5-5; d_call: -; cdr3_nt: TGTGCCAGCAGCCCAATGGGAGGATCTAGCTCCTACGAGCAGTACTTC; cdr3_aa: CASSPMGGSSSYEQYF
j_call: TRBJ1-1; clone_size: many; v_call: TRBV7-3; d_call: -; cdr3_nt: TGTGCCAGCAGCTTAACAGCCCCAGGGAACACTGAAGCTTTCTTT; cdr3_aa: CASSLTAPGNTEAFF
j_call: TRBJ1-1; clone_size: many; v_call: TRBV12-3/TRBV12-4; d_call: TRBD1; cdr3_nt: TGTGCCAGCAGTTTCAGGGCAGGGGGCGGGAACACTGAAGCTTTCTTT; cdr3_aa: CASSFRAGGGNTEAFF
j_call: TRBJ1-2; clone_size: few; v_call: TRBV30; d_call: -; cdr3_nt: TGTGCCTGGAGTCTCAATACGCCGGGGGGCTACACCTTC; cdr3_aa: CAWSLNTPGGYTF
j_call: TRBJ1-5; clone_size: -; v_call: TRBV9; d_call: -; cdr3_nt: TGTGCCAGCAGCGTAGGCCAGCCCCAGCTTTTT; cdr3_aa: CASSVGQPQLF
j_call: TRBJ2-5; clone_size: few; v_call: TRBV29-1; d_call: TRBD1; cdr3_nt: TGCAGCGTTGAAGATGGACGGACAGGGGGCTTGGAGACCCAGTACTTC; cdr3_aa: CSVEDGRTGGLETQYF
j_call: TRBJ2-3; clone_size: few; v_call: TRBV6-5; d_call: -; cdr3_nt: TGTGCCAGCAGTTACGGGCACGACACAGATACGCAGTATTTT; cdr3_aa: CASSYGHDTDTQYF
j_call: TRBJ1-1; clone_size: -; v_call: TRBV4-1; d_call: TRBD1; cdr3_nt: TGCGCCAGCAGCGCCGCTGGGACAGGCAGAACTGAAGCTTTCTTT; cdr3_aa: CASSAAGTGRTEAFF
j_call: TRBJ1-1; clone_size: -; v_call: TRBV12-3/TRBV12-4; d_call: -; cdr3_nt: TGTGCCAGCAGTTTCGGGACTGTGGACACTGAAGCTTTCTTT; cdr3_aa: CASSFGTVDTEAFF
j_call: TRBJ1-5; clone_size: many; v_call: TRBV6-5; d_call: TRBD1; cdr3_nt: TGTGCCAGCAGTAACGGACAGGGGGGTCAGCCCCAGCATTTT; cdr3_aa: CASSNGQGGQPQHF
j_call: TRBJ2-5; clone_size: few; v_call: TRBV4-1; d_call: TRBD2; cdr3_nt: TGCGCCAGCAGCCAAGAAAGTTTGCTAGCGGGGGTCCAAGAGACCCAGTACTTC; cdr3_aa: CASSQESLLAGVQETQYF
j_call: TRBJ1-2; clone_size: -; v_call: TRBV5-6; d_call: -; cdr3_nt: TGTGCCAGCAGTTACGACCGGGGACGGGGCTACACCTTC; cdr3_aa: CASSYDRGRGYTF
j_call: TRBJ2-7; clone_size: -; v_call: TRBV3-1; d_call: -; cdr3_nt: TGTGCCGGTCACGGGGAATCGAGGGTGCAGTCCTACGAGCAGTACTTC; cdr3_aa: CAGHGESRVQSYEQYF
j_call: TRBJ2-5; clone_size: few; v_call: TRBV11-3; d_call: -; cdr3_nt: TGTGCCAGCAGCTTAGAGGGGGACCAAGAGACCCAGTACTTC; cdr3_aa: CASSLEGDQETQYF
j_call: TRBJ2-5; clone_size: few; v_call: TRBV20-1; d_call: TRBD2; cdr3_nt: TGCAGTGCTGGGAACCCCGGGACTACCCAAGAGACCCAGTACTTC; cdr3_aa: CSAGNPGTTQETQYF
j_call: TRBJ2-3; clone_size: -; v_call: TRBV24-1; d_call: -; cdr3_nt: TGTGCCACCAGTGCGGGCCCTTCCCTCGATACGCAGTATTTT; cdr3_aa: CATSAGPSLDTQYF
j_call: TRBJ2-7; clone_size: many; v_call: TRBV5-6; d_call: -; cdr3_nt: TGTGCCAGCAGCCTCCGGGACAACTACGAGCAGTACTTC; cdr3_aa: CASSLRDNYEQYF
j_call: TRBJ1-1; clone_size: -; v_call: TRBV30; d_call: -; cdr3_nt: TGTGCCTGGAGTGCCGGGGGCAACACTGAAGCTTTCTTT; cdr3_aa: CAWSAGGNTEAFF
j_call: TRBJ2-5; clone_size: -; v_call: TRBV6-4; d_call: -; cdr3_nt: TGTGCCAGCAGCCCGGTGGGTGGGGCACAAGAGACCCAGTACTTC; cdr3_aa: CASSPVGGAQETQYF
j_call: TRBJ1-4; clone_size: -; v_call: TRBV15; d_call: -; cdr3_nt: TGTGCCACCAGCGGATCCCAGGGTTGGGATGAAAAACTGTTTTTT; cdr3_aa: CATSGSQGWDEKLFF
j_call: TRBJ1-5; clone_size: -; v_call: TRBV24-1; d_call: -; cdr3_nt: TGTGCCACCAGTGAGACTAGGGTTAGCAATCAGCCCCAGCATTTT; cdr3_aa: CATSETRVSNQPQHF
j_call: TRBJ2-2; clone_size: -; v_call: TRBV29-1; d_call: -; cdr3_nt: TGCAGCGTTGAGCCTGGGGGGACCGGGGAGCTGTTTTTT; cdr3_aa: CSVEPGGTGELFF
j_call: TRBJ2-3; clone_size: -; v_call: TRBV7-8; d_call: -; cdr3_nt: TGTGCCAGCAGCCCGAGGACCGTTAGTAGCACAGATACGCAGTATTTT; cdr3_aa: CASSPRTVSSTDTQYF
j_call: TRBJ2-2; clone_size: few; v_call: TRBV5-1; d_call: -; cdr3_nt: TGCGCCAGCAGCTCGATGGGAGGGGGTACCGGGGAGCTGTTTTTT; cdr3_aa: CASSSMGGGTGELFF
j_call: TRBJ2-3; clone_size: few; v_call: TRBV25-1; d_call: -; cdr3_nt: TGTGCCAGCAGTGCAGGGCTGGGAGATACGCAGTATTTT; cdr3_aa: CASSAGLGDTQYF
j_call: TRBJ1-1; clone_size: few; v_call: TRBV12-3/TRBV12-4; d_call: -; cdr3_nt: TGTGCCAGCAGTTTATCAAGGACAATCGGGATGAACACTGAAGCTTTCTTT; cdr3_aa: CASSLSRTIGMNTEAFF
j_call: TRBJ2-2; clone_size: few; v_call: TRBV5-1; d_call: -; cdr3_nt: TGCGCCAGCAGCCTGGGGCTAGCATTGACCGGGGAGCTGTTTTTT; cdr3_aa: CASSLGLALTGELFF
j_call: TRBJ2-3; clone_size: -; v_call: TRBV12-3/TRBV12-4; d_call: TRBD2; cdr3_nt: TGTGCCAGCAGCCGGGGGACTAGCGGTACTAGCACAGATACGCAGTATTTT; cdr3_aa: CASSRGTSGTSTDTQYF
j_call: TRBJ1-2; clone_size: few; v_call: TRBV9; d_call: TRBD1; cdr3_nt: TGTGCCAGCAGCGTAGAACCAGGGGGGGAAGGCTACACCTTC; cdr3_aa: CASSVEPGGEGYTF
j_call: TRBJ1-6; clone_size: -; v_call: TRBV9; d_call: TRBD1; cdr3_nt: TGTGCCAGCAGCGTAGTTTCCACAGGGGGGTCCCTCCACTTT; cdr3_aa: CASSVVSTGGSLHF
j_call: TRBJ1-4; clone_size: few; v_call: TRBV5-8; d_call: -; cdr3_nt: TGTGCCAGCAGCTCGGCCCGGCTTTACGGAAAACTGTTTTTT; cdr3_aa: CASSSARLYGKLFF
j_call: TRBJ2-3; clone_size: -; v_call: TRBV19; d_call: TRBD2; cdr3_nt: TGTGCCAGTAGACCACTAGCGGGGGAAACATCAGATACGCAGTATTTT; cdr3_aa: CASRPLAGETSDTQYF
j_call: TRBJ1-4; clone_size: -; v_call: TRBV5-1; d_call: TRBD1; cdr3_nt: TGCGCCAGCAGCAAGGGACAGGCCGCAACTAATGAAAAACTGTTTTTT; cdr3_aa: CASSKGQAATNEKLFF
j_call: TRBJ2-1; clone_size: few; v_call: TRBV3-1; d_call: TRBD2; cdr3_nt: TGTGCCAGCAGCCAGACTAGCGGGGGGGCTATGCAGTTCTTC; cdr3_aa: CASSQTSGGAMQFF
j_call: TRBJ2-1; clone_size: -; v_call: TRBV6-1; d_call: -; cdr3_nt: TGTGCCAGCAGTCGGGACTTTAGCTCCTACAATGAGCAGTTCTTC; cdr3_aa: CASSRDFSSYNEQFF
j_call: TRBJ2-3; clone_size: -; v_call: TRBV12-3/TRBV12-4; d_call: -; cdr3_nt: TGTGCCAGCAGTCACACCCTTTCAGATACGCAGTATTTT; cdr3_aa: CASSHTLSDTQYF
j_call: TRBJ2-1; clone_size: -; v_call: TRBV20-1; d_call: TRBD2; cdr3_nt: TGCAGTGCTAGAGATCTCCGGACTAGCGGGGGGCCTGACAATGAGCAGTTCTTC; cdr3_aa: CSARDLRTSGGPDNEQFF
j_call: TRBJ1-1; clone_size: few; v_call: TRBV27; d_call: -; cdr3_nt: TGTGCCAGCAGTTCCGTCAGCATGAACACTGAAGCTTTCTTT; cdr3_aa: CASSSVSMNTEAFF
j_call: TRBJ2-7; clone_size: -; v_call: TRBV15; d_call: -; cdr3_nt: TGTGCCACCAGCAGTGGGGCCAACTACGAGCAGTACTTC; cdr3_aa: CATSSGANYEQYF
j_call: TRBJ2-1; clone_size: many; v_call: TRBV7-8; d_call: TRBD1; cdr3_nt: TGTGCCAGCAGCGCTACAGGGGAGTCGGAGCAGTTCTTC; cdr3_aa: CASSATGESEQFF